This TCR beta chain stems from a study of a mutant IDH1 vaccine in newly diagnosed glioma. Study observations and caveats: Pseudoprogression appears to have had no connection to changes in top peripheral T cell clonotypes.

V lost 2 bases, J lost 8 bases, and 19 bases lay in between. Germline CDR1 is LGHNA and CDR2 is YSLEER. This CDR3 comprises 16 residues. Clones were read by immunoSEQ multiplex PCR, and TCRdb kept only the in-frame ones, dropping some. The table records 30,000 or so clones, over 75% of them present only once. Noted time point: baseline, week 1 (first vaccination visit). Specified treatment: pre-vaccination baseline after standard-of-care therapy. A word on this clone: Antigen specificity is unknown.

The specimen was PBMCs, collected from a glioma patient treated with radiotherapy, temozolomide or both. The clonotype originates from a young man with glioma. The chain combines TRBV4-3 with TRBJ2-1; tentatively, D is TRBD1 or TRBD2 (5 bases each). The chain's CDR3 is CASSQSSGTPGDEQFF. CDR3 nucleotides: TGCGCCAGCAGCCAAAGTTCCGGGACCCCGGGCGATGAGCAGTTCTTC.